Below, 29 T cell receptor beta chains from the same sample are listed, as sequenced in a study of human T cells and chemical hapten exposure. From the RACE reads, TCRdb called clonotypes with MiXCR, one entry per CDR3 protein. Of 250,000 or so distinct CDR3 sequences listed, roughly 7.4% are singletons. Time point given: pre-sensitization, week 0. Treatment here: therapeutic diphenylcyclopropenone sensitization with weekly scalp DPC. Sequencing used whole blood, obtained in connection with sensitization to the hapten diphenylcyclopropenone (DPC). These receptors were taken from a young man with alopecia areata. Some clones in this sample may be carry-over from other donors' samples.

This clonotype has ten or more counts. The rearrangement uses TRBV28 and TRBJ2-3, with TRBD1 as a possible D gene (5 bases). With 6 bases removed from V and 2 bases from J, the gap between germline ends came to 9 bases. Germline V gene lookup returns CDR1 MDHEN and CDR2 SYDVKM. This CDR3 spans 13 amino acids. CDR3 region: CASSLGATDTQYF. DNA for the CDR3: TGTGCCAGCAGCTTAGGGGCCACAGATACGCAGTATTTT. The whole variable domain, filled in from reference TRBV28 and TRBJ2-3, reads DVKVTQSSRYLVKRTGEKVFLECVQDMDHENMFWYRQDPGLGLRLIYFSYDVKMKEKGDIPEGYSVSREKKERFSLILESASTNQTSMYLCASSLGATDTQYFGPGTRLTVL.

This clonotype turned up a few times. CDR3 DNA sequence: TGTGCCAGCAGTTACGATAGAACAGAAGTATTCTTC. Amino acids: CASSYDRTEVFF. V and J are TRBV6-2 or TRBV6-3 and TRBJ2-1; D not certain. This CDR3 has 12 residues. V lost 2 bases to trimming and J lost 16 bases, with 15 bases between them. The germline CDR1 and CDR2 sequences are MNHEY and SVGEGT.

This clonotype was seen only a few times. The V and J genes are TRBV28 and TRBJ2-7; D unclear. Germline CDR1 is MDHEN and CDR2 is SYDVKM. The V end was cut by 7 bases, the J end by 1 base, with 8 bases between. There are 12 residues in the CDR3. The CDR3 nucleotides are TGTGCCAGCACACGGGCATCCTACGAGCAGTACTTC. It translates to CASTRASYEQYF.

This clonotype was observed a handful of times. The chain couples TRBV2 to TRBJ2-5, with 7 bases that match TRBD1. The germline CDR1 and CDR2 sequences are SNHLY and FYNNEI. The CDR3 contains 14 residues. V gave up 7 bases and J gave up 1 base; unmatched junction bases: 6. CDR3 amino acids: CASTTGQTQETQYF. The CDR3 nucleotides read TGTGCCAGCACCACGGGACAGACCCAAGAGACCCAGTACTTC. The whole variable domain, filled in from reference TRBV2 and TRBJ2-5, reads EPEVTQTPSHQVTQMGQEVILRCVPISNHLYFYWYRQILGQKVEFLVSFYNNEISEKSEIFDDQFSVERPDGSNFTLKIRSTKLEDSAMYFCASTTGQTQETQYFGPGTRLLVL.

J is TRBJ1-2 and V is TRBV2; D remains unclear. The V end was cut by 7 bases, the J end by 3 bases, with 12 bases between. The CDR3 contains 13 residues. Germline assignment: CDR1 SNHLY and CDR2 FYNNEI. The CDR3 DNA follows: TGTGCCAGCATTGGAGAACTTCACTATGGCTACACCTTC. This gives the protein CASIGELHYGYTF.

The chain is built from TRBV5-1 and TRBJ2-6; D gene uncertain. With 7 bases removed from V and 2 bases from J, the gap between germline ends came to 13 bases. The CDR3 length is 15 residues. The germline V gene has CDR1 SGHRS and CDR2 YFSETQ. The CDR3 DNA reads TGCGCCAGCGGTCCTCCCGGACCTGGGGCCAACGTCCTGACTTTC. It specifies CASGPPGPGANVLTF.

V gene TRBV2 combines with J gene TRBJ1-1; no firm D call. The germline CDR1 and CDR2 sequences are SNHLY and FYNNEI. The CDR3 runs 13 residues. V lost 2 bases and J lost 7, with 11 bases in between. CDR3 DNA sequence: TGTGCCAGCAGTGAACAAGCAATGATTGAAGCTTTCTTT. Protein: CASSEQAMIEAFF.

Here the CDR3 DNA reads TGCGCCAGCAGCCAGGTACAGGAAAACACCGGGGAGCTGTTTTTT. Residues: CASSQVQENTGELFF. The chain joins TRBV4-3 to TRBJ2-2; D possibly corresponds to TRBD1 (5 bases). This CDR3 has 15 amino acids. Trimming left V 3 bases short and J 2 bases short, with 10 bases between. The germline gives CDR1 LGHNA, CDR2 YSLEER.

This clonotype occurred many times. The chain is built from TRBV4-3 and TRBJ1-2; D is unclear. The length of the CDR3 is 15 residues. Germline-derived CDR1 and CDR2 are LGHNA and YSLEER. The V and J ends lost 1 base and 4 bases respectively, with 13 bases between them. CDR3 residues: CASSQGSGRGYGYTF. Written as DNA, the CDR3 is TGCGCCAGCAGCCAAGGGTCCGGGCGGGGCTATGGCTACACCTTC.

J is TRBJ1-6 and V is TRBV5-1; D gene ambiguous. V was pared by 5 bases and J by 7 bases, with 7 bases between. The CDR3 covers 12 residues. Germline CDR1 SGHRS, CDR2 YFSETQ. For the CDR3, the DNA is TGCGCCAGCAGAGGGTTAAATTCACCCCTCCACTTT. Amino acid sequence: CASRGLNSPLHF.

This clonotype was recorded many times. V gene TRBV29-1 combines with J gene TRBJ1-5; a possible D gene is TRBD1 (6 bases). V dropped 6 bases and J dropped 3 bases, with 12 bases sitting between them. CDR3 length equals 13 residues. Germline V gene sequence: CDR1 SQVTM, CDR2 ANQGSEA. CDR3 protein: CSVRDNYNQPQHF. The CDR3 DNA reads as TGCAGCGTAAGGGACAACTACAATCAGCCCCAGCATTTT.

The chain uses TRBV12-3 or TRBV12-4 and TRBJ1-1; 7 nucleotides agree with TRBD1. Losses at the gene ends were 5 bases for V and 5 bases for J; bases not matched to a gene: 5. There are 13 residues in the CDR3. The CDR3 DNA follows: TGTGCCAGCAGTATCAACAGGGGTACTGAAGCTTTCTTT. Its protein product is CASSINRGTEAFF.

This clonotype was seen only a few times. The chain uses TRBV6-5 and TRBJ1-1, with TRBD1 identical over 10 bases. This CDR3 spans 15 amino acids. Germline-derived CDR1 and CDR2 are MNHEY and SVGAGI. J was trimmed by 4 bases and V by 5 bases; bases with no gene match: 7. The CDR3 DNA is TGTGCCAGCAGTATTGGGACAGGGGAAATCACTGAAGCTTTCTTT. Its protein is CASSIGTGEITEAFF.

This chain links TRBV9 with TRBJ1-3; TRBD1 is a possible D gene (5 bases). The CDR3 has 16 residues. The germline gives CDR1 SGDLS, CDR2 YYNGEE. V lost 0 bases to trimming and J lost 1 base, with 11 bases between them. The CDR3 DNA sequence: TGTGCCAGCAGCGTAGGACAGCCTGTATCTGGAAACACCATATATTTT. Protein product: CASSVGQPVSGNTIYF.

This clonotype came up a few times. V gene TRBV5-1 combines with J gene TRBJ2-5, with 7 bases identical to TRBD1. Trimming removed 0 bases from V and 5 bases from J; junction bases left unmatched: 10. Germline values: CDR1 SGHRS, CDR2 YFSETQ. The length of the CDR3 is 16 residues. CDR3 bases: TGCGCCAGCAGCTTGGTGATAGGGGGCTCCAGGGAGACCCAGTACTTC. Protein sequence: CASSLVIGGSRETQYF.

The genes are TRBV12-5 and TRBJ1-4; a possible D gene is TRBD1 (6 bases). The CDR3 covers 14 residues. The V end was cut by 7 bases, the J end by 4 bases, with 13 bases between. Germline V gene lookup returns CDR1 LGHNT and CDR2 FRNRAP. CDR3 residues: CASAAQGYNEKLFF. The CDR3 DNA reads TGTGCTAGTGCCGCACAGGGTTATAATGAAAAACTGTTTTTT.

This sequence joins TRBV28 and TRBJ1-1; 7 positions match TRBD1. The CDR3 has 15 amino acids. Trimming removed 3 bases from V and 5 bases from J; junction bases left unmatched: 9. Germline CDR1 and CDR2: MDHEN and SYDVKM. The CDR3 bases are TGTGCCAGCAGTTTGATGGGACAGAGAAGGACTGAAGCTTTCTTT. Its translation is CASSLMGQRRTEAFF.

This chain links TRBV20-1 with TRBJ1-4, with 7 nucleotides matching TRBD1. CDR1 is DFQATT, CDR2 SNEGSKA, per germline (reference sequence). The CDR3 is 12 amino acids. V lost 5 bases and J lost 9; bases outside the gene matches: 6. CDR3 coding DNA: TGCAGTGCTCGCGGGGACAGTAAAAAACTGTTTTTT. Translating gives CSARGDSKKLFF.

This clonotype appeared many times. The chain combines TRBV28 with TRBJ1-5; possibly TRBD1 for D (6 bases). Germline lookup yields CDR1 MDHEN and CDR2 SYDVKM. Trimming took off 6 bases at V and 0 bases at J, with 15 bases between the two ends. CDR3 length: 16 residues. CDR3 sequence reads: CASSTWTEYSNQPQHF. CDR3 sequence (DNA): TGTGCCAGCAGCACCTGGACAGAATATAGCAATCAGCCCCAGCATTTT.

The genes are TRBV12-5 and TRBJ2-5, with D unclear. Germline V gives CDR1 LGHNT, CDR2 FRNRAP. V was pared by 6 bases and J by 5 bases, with 25 bases between. The CDR3 is 17 amino acids. DNA for the CDR3: TGTGCTAGTGGACCGGCGGTAGAGGAATTCGAATTGGAGACCCAGTACTTC. Translated: CASGPAVEEFELETQYF. Full variable domain (outside the CDR3, taken from reference TRBV12-5 and TRBJ2-5): DARVTQTPRHKVTEMGQEVTMRCQPILGHNTVFWYRQTMMQGLELLAYFRNRAPLDDSGMPKDRFSAEMPDATLATLKIQPSEPRDSAVYFCASGPAVEEFELETQYFGPGTRLLVL.

This clonotype was seen many times. The chain's CDR3 is CSVVTDTDTQYF. As DNA, the CDR3 is TGCAGCGTTGTGACCGACACAGATACGCAGTATTTT. The gene calls are TRBV29-1 and TRBJ2-3; D unresolved. The CDR3 runs to 12 residues. Germline CDR1 SQVTM, CDR2 ANQGSEA. V was shortened by 4 bases and J by 2 bases, with 7 bases between the two germline ends.

This clonotype was observed a single time. The chain carries TRBV7-2 and TRBJ2-3; 10 positions agree with TRBD2. Germline V lookup: CDR1 SGHTA, CDR2 FQGNSA. V lost 1 base and J lost 4; bases outside the gene matches: 2. CDR3 length equals 15 residues. CDR3 sequence (DNA): TGTGCCAGCAGCTTAGTAGCGGGGGGCTCAGATACGCAGTATTTT. It yields the protein CASSLVAGGSDTQYF.

The genes are TRBV3-1 and TRBJ2-7; 7 bases agree with TRBD1. The CDR3 contains 15 residues. After removal of 0 bases from V and 6 bases from J, the junction contained 8 bases not matched to a gene. Germline V CDR1 and CDR2: LGHDT, YNNKEL (reference sequence). CDR3 DNA: TGTGCCAGCAGCCAAGATCTACGAGGGGGCGGCGAGCAGTACTTC. Protein: CASSQDLRGGGEQYF.

The chain has TRBV6-6 and TRBJ2-1; D is perhaps TRBD2 (5 bases). This CDR3 has 13 residues. Germline loops: CDR1 MNHNY, CDR2 SVGAGI (reference sequence). CDR3: CAGGLSSYNEQFF. In nucleotides, the CDR3 is TGTGCAGGAGGCTTAAGCTCCTACAATGAGCAGTTCTTC.

There are many counts of this clonotype. This rearrangement joins TRBV28 to TRBJ2-1, with 11 bases that match TRBD2. The CDR3 runs to 16 residues. CDR1 and CDR2 (germline): MDHEN, SYDVKM. With V trimmed by 6 bases and J by 4 bases, 8 bases remained unmatched. The CDR3: CASSPGLADQYNEQFF. The CDR3 bases are TGTGCCAGCAGCCCGGGACTAGCGGACCAGTACAATGAGCAGTTCTTC.

The chain recombines TRBV12-3 or TRBV12-4 with TRBJ1-1; D unresolved. The V and J ends lost 3 bases and 3 bases respectively, with 17 bases between them. The length of the CDR3 is 16 residues. The CDR3 region is CASSLGDRAMDTEAFF. For the CDR3, the DNA is TGTGCCAGCAGTTTGGGTGATAGGGCTATGGACACTGAAGCTTTCTTT.

This clonotype was seen ten or more times. The V gene is TRBV5-6, the J gene TRBJ1-5; 8 nucleotides align to TRBD1. J was trimmed by 6 bases and V by 4 bases; bases with no gene match: 9. The CDR3 length is 15 residues. CDR1 SGHDT and CDR2 YYEEEE come from the germline V gene. For the CDR3, the DNA is TGTGCCAGCAGCAACGCCGGGACAGGAGCTCAGCCCCAGCATTTT. It codes for CASSNAGTGAQPQHF.

This clonotype was counted ten times or more. CDR3 sequence: CASSFNTEAFF. DNA for the CDR3: TGTGCCAGCAGCTTTAACACTGAAGCTTTCTTT. J is TRBJ1-1 and V is TRBV5-6; no reliable D call. Germline V CDR1 and CDR2: SGHDT, YYEEEE. Trimming removed 2 bases at V and 2 bases at J, with 1 base between. The CDR3 extends over 11 amino acids.

This clonotype was observed a few times. CDR3 nucleotides: TGTGCCAGCAGTGTTGAAGGGGGCCATAACTATGGCTACACCTTC. Translation: CASSVEGGHNYGYTF. This chain connects TRBV25-1 to TRBJ1-2; 7 bases line up with TRBD1. This CDR3 spans 15 amino acids. J gave up 1 base and V 4 bases, and 6 bases lay outside the gene matches. The germline V gene encodes CDR1 MGHDK and CDR2 SYGVNS.